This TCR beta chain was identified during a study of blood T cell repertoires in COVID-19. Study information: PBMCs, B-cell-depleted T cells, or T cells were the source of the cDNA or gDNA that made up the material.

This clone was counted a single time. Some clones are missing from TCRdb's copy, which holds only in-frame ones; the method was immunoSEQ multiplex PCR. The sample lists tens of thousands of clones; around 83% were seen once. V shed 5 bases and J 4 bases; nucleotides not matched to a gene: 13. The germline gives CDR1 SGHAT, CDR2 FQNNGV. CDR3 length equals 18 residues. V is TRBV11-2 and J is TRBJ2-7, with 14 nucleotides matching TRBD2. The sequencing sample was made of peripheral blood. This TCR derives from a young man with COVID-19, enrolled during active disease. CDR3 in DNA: TGTGCCAGCAGCCCGCCCGGTCGGGGGACTAGCGGGAGTTACGAGCAGTACTTC. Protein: CASSPPGRGTSGSYEQYF.